Listed below are T cell receptor beta chains from one sample, sequenced in a study of control samples from healthy donors and cancer patients. Clones were sequenced by immunoSEQ multiplex PCR, and TCRdb holds only the in-frame ones, with some missing. The data show some 120,000 clones, 93% seen once. Sequenced material: blood. Source of these receptors: a man aged 30 to 45 in good health. The CDR3 runs from the conserved cysteine through the conserved F or W. Each record gives: J gene, V gene, D gene, clone size, CDR3 protein, CDR3 DNA. D genes are given only for firm matches. Some rows have no size entry. The others give once, few or many, or a class for an expanded clone.

J: TRBJ2-1; V: TRBV7-6; D: -; size: -; CDR3: CASSLGPGPELGEQFF; DNA: TGTGCCAGCAGCCTCGGCCCGGGCCCAGAACTTGGAGAGCAGTTCTTC
J: TRBJ1-5; V: TRBV19; D: -; size: -; CDR3: CASSIGRGLNSQPQHF; DNA: TGTGCCAGTAGTATAGGTAGGGGATTGAACTCTCAGCCCCAGCATTTT
J: TRBJ2-3; V: TRBV9; D: TRBD2; size: -; CDR3: CASSVGTSQYTDTQYF; DNA: TGTGCCAGCAGCGTAGGGACTAGCCAATATACAGATACGCAGTATTTT
J: TRBJ2-2; V: TRBV24-1; D: -; size: -; CDR3: CATSELDRNTGELFF; DNA: TGTGCCACCAGTGAACTTGACAGGAACACCGGGGAGCTGTTTTTT
J: TRBJ2-1; V: TRBV7-9; D: -; size: -; CDR3: CASSFSRGYNEQFF; DNA: TGTGCCAGCAGCTTTTCCAGGGGCTACAATGAGCAGTTCTTC
J: TRBJ1-2; V: TRBV20-1; D: -; size: -; CDR3: CSAGGYTF; DNA: TGCAGTGCAGGCGGCTACACCTTC
J: TRBJ2-1; V: TRBV28; D: -; size: -; CDR3: CASSISGPYNEQFF; DNA: TGTGCCAGCAGTATCTCCGGGCCTTACAATGAGCAGTTCTTC
J: TRBJ2-4; V: TRBV5-1; D: -; size: -; CDR3: CASSLELGVENIQYF; DNA: TGCGCCAGCAGCTTGGAGTTGGGGGTTGAAAACATTCAGTACTTC
J: TRBJ1-3; V: TRBV28; D: TRBD1; size: -; CDR3: CASRPGQFSGNTIYF; DNA: TGTGCCAGCAGACCGGGACAGTTCTCTGGAAACACCATATATTTT
J: TRBJ1-2; V: TRBV5-4; D: -; size: few; CDR3: CASSPALGGYGYTF; DNA: TGTGCCAGCAGCCCCGCGCTGGGGGGCTATGGCTACACCTTC
J: TRBJ1-4; V: TRBV14; D: -; size: -; CDR3: CASSETRAGISNEKLFF; DNA: TGTGCCAGCAGCGAAACCCGCGCCGGGATTTCTAATGAAAAACTGTTTTTT
J: TRBJ2-2; V: TRBV19; D: -; size: -; CDR3: CASSPRGREHNTGELFF; DNA: TGTGCCAGTAGTCCCCGGGGCAGGGAACATAACACCGGGGAGCTGTTTTTT
J: TRBJ2-1; V: TRBV7-9; D: TRBD2; size: once; CDR3: CASSNTGGGGYEQFF; DNA: TGTGCCAGCAGCAATACCGGCGGCGGGGGGTATGAGCAGTTCTTC
J: TRBJ2-2; V: TRBV6-5; D: -; size: -; CDR3: CASSTGTGELFF; DNA: TGTGCCAGCAGTACAGGGACCGGGGAGCTGTTTTTT
J: TRBJ1-3; V: TRBV28; D: -; size: -; CDR3: CASSAPGDTGTGNTIYF; DNA: TGTGCCAGCAGTGCCCCGGGTGACACGGGGACTGGAAACACCATATATTTT
J: TRBJ1-1; V: TRBV6-5; D: -; size: -; CDR3: CATTIFGAEAFF; DNA: TGTGCCACCACCATCTTTGGCGCTGAAGCTTTCTTT
J: TRBJ2-3; V: TRBV5-1; D: -; size: few; CDR3: CASSEAEITDTQYF; DNA: TGCGCCAGCAGCGAGGCAGAGATCACAGATACGCAGTATTTT
J: TRBJ2-1; V: TRBV4-2; D: -; size: -; CDR3: CASSLRPLGQGKYNEQFF; DNA: TGTGCCAGCAGCCTTCGCCCCCTGGGGCAGGGGAAGTACAATGAGCAGTTCTTC
J: TRBJ2-5; V: TRBV6-6; D: TRBD1; size: -; CDR3: CASIDRDRGKETQYF; DNA: TGTGCCAGCATAGACCGGGACAGGGGAAAAGAGACCCAGTACTTC
J: TRBJ2-1; V: TRBV25-1; D: TRBD1; size: many; CDR3: CASSATGQGIHEQFF; DNA: TGTGCCAGCAGTGCTACGGGACAGGGGATCCATGAGCAGTTCTTC
J: TRBJ2-5; V: TRBV5-4; D: TRBD2; size: -; CDR3: CASSSWGGGLQETQYF; DNA: TGTGCCAGCAGCTCTTGGGGCGGGGGGCTTCAAGAGACCCAGTACTTC
J: TRBJ1-5; V: TRBV30; D: -; size: -; CDR3: CAWEGGFDQPQHF; DNA: TGTGCCTGGGAAGGGGGGTTTGATCAGCCCCAGCATTTT